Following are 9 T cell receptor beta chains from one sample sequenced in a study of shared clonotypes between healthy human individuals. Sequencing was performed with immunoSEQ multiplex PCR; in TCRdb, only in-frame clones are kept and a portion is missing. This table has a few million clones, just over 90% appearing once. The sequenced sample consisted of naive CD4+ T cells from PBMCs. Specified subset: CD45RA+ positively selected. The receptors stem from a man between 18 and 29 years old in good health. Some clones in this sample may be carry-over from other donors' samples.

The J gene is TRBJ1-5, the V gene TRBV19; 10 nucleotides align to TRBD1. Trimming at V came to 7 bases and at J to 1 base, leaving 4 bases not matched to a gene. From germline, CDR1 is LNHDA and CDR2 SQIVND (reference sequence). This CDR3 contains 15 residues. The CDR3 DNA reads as TGTGCCAGTAAGGGACAGGGGACGAGCAATCAGCCCCAGCATTTT. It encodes CASKGQGTSNQPQHF.

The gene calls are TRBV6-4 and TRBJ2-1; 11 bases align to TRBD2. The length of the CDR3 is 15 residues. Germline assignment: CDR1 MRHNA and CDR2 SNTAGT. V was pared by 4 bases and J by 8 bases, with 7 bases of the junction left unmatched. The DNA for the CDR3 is TGTGCCAGCAGTGTAGCGGGAGGGCCGGTAGATGAGCAGTTCTTC. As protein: CASSVAGGPVDEQFF.

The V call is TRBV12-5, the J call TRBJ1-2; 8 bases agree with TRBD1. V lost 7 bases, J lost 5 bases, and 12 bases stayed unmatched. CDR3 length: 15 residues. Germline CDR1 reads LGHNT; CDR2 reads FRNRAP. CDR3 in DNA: TGTGCTAGTGCCCCCACACAGGGGGGGTATTATGGCTACACCTTC. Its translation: CASAPTQGGYYGYTF.

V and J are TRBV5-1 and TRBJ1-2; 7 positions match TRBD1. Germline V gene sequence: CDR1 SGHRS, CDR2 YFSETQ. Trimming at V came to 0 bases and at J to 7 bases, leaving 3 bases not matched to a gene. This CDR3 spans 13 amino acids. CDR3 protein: CASSLATGSGYTF. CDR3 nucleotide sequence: TGCGCCAGCAGCTTGGCGACAGGGTCTGGCTACACCTTC.

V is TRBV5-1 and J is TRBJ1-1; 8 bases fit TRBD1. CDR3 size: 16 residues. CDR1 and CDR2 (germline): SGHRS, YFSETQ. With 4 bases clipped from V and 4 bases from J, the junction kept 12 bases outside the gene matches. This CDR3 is CASSGGQGVYGTEAFF. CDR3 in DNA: TGCGCCAGCAGCGGCGGACAGGGCGTTTATGGCACTGAAGCTTTCTTT.

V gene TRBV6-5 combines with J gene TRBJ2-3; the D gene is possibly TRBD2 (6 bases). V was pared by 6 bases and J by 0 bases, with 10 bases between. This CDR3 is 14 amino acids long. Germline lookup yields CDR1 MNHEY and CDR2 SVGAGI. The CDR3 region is CASSGSPSTDTQYF. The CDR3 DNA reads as TGTGCCAGCAGCGGGAGCCCTAGCACAGATACGCAGTATTTT.

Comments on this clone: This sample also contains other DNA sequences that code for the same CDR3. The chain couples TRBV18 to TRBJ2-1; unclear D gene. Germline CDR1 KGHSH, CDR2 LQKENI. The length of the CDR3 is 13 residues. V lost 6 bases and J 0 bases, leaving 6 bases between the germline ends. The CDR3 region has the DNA TGTGCCAGCTCCCTGAGCTCCTACAATGAGCAGTTCTTC. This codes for CASSLSSYNEQFF.

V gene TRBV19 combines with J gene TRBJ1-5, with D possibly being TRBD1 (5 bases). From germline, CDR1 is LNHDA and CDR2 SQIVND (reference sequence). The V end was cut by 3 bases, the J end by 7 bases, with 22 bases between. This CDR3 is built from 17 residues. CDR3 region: CASSINRVRVSAQPQHF. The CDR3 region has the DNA TGTGCCAGTAGTATTAATCGGGTCAGGGTGAGTGCGCAGCCCCAGCATTTT.

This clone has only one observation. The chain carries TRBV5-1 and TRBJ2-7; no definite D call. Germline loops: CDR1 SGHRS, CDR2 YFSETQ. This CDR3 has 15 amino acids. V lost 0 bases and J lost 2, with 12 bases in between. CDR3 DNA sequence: TGCGCCAGCAGCTTGGTTCCAGGCGAGACCTACGAGCAGTACTTC. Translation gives CASSLVPGETYEQYF.